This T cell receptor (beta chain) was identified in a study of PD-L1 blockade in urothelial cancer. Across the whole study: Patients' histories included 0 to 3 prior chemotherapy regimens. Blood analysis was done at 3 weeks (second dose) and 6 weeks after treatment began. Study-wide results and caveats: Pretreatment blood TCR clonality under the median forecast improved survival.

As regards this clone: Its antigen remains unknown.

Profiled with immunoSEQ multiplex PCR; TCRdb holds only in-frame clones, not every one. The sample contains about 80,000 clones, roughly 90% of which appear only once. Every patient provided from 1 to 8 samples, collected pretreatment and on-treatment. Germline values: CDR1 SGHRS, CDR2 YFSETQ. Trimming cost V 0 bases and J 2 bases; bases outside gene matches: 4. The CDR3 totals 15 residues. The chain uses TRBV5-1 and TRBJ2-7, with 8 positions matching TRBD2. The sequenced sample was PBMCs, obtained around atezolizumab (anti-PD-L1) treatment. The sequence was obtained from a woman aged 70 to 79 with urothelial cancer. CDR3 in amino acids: CASSLAASGPYEQYF. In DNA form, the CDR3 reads TGCGCCAGCAGCTTGGCGGCTAGCGGGCCCTACGAGCAGTACTTC.